These 11 T cell receptor beta chains came from one sample sequenced in a study of shared clonotypes between healthy human individuals. Sequencing was performed with immunoSEQ multiplex PCR; in TCRdb, only in-frame clones are kept and a portion is missing. The data show about 1.5 million clones, about 98% seen once. Sequencing input: naive CD4+ T cells sorted from blood. Noted subset: CD45RA+ positively selected. The origin of the receptors is a young man in good health.

This clone occurred a few times. The V call is TRBV29-1, the J call TRBJ2-1; perhaps TRBD2 as D (5 bases). Germline CDR1 SQVTM, CDR2 ANQGSEA. This CDR3 has 13 amino acids. Trimming stripped 6 bases from V and 4 bases from J, with 13 bases between. The chain's CDR3 is CSVDLRDYNEQFF. The CDR3 coding sequence is TGCAGCGTGGACTTGAGGGATTACAATGAGCAGTTCTTC.

The V gene is TRBV7-2, the J gene TRBJ2-3; D might be TRBD2 (6 bases). This CDR3 has 13 residues. Per germline, CDR1 SGHTA and CDR2 FQGNSA. V lost 1 base and J 5 bases, leaving 7 bases between the germline ends. CDR3 protein: CASSLGREDTQYF. CDR3 nucleotides: TGTGCCAGCAGCTTAGGGAGGGAAGATACGCAGTATTTT.

This chain joins TRBV9 and TRBJ2-7; 7 bases match TRBD2. Germline V gene sequence: CDR1 SGDLS, CDR2 YYNGEE. J was trimmed by 2 bases and V by 2 bases; bases with no gene match: 7. This CDR3 is built from 15 residues. DNA for the CDR3: TGTGCCAGCAGCGTGTCTACGGGACTACCCTACGAGCAGTACTTC. It codes for CASSVSTGLPYEQYF.

The chain joins TRBV2 to TRBJ2-2; 8 positions agree with TRBD2. The CDR3 totals 15 residues. The germline gives CDR1 SNHLY, CDR2 FYNNEI. J gave up 6 bases and V 3 bases, and 6 bases lay outside the gene matches. CDR3 sequence reads: CASSDLAGTSGELFF. The CDR3 DNA reads TGTGCCAGCAGTGATCTAGCGGGTACTTCCGGGGAGCTGTTTTTT.

CDR3 sequence: CATQGSGLAGGVFGEQFF. The CDR3 DNA sequence: TGTGCCACCCAAGGGTCCGGACTAGCGGGGGGGGTGTTTGGTGAGCAGTTCTTC. This sequence joins TRBV19 and TRBJ2-1, with 15 bases identical to TRBD2. The ends lost 10 bases at V and 9 bases at J; junction bases unmatched: 19. The CDR3 runs 18 residues. The germline gives CDR1 LNHDA, CDR2 SQIVND (reference sequence).

The rearrangement links TRBV25-1 to TRBJ2-2; 9 positions agree with TRBD1. The trim removed 3 bases at V and 3 bases at J, leaving 8 bases unmatched. Germline V gene data show CDR1 as MGHDK and CDR2 as SYGVNS. The CDR3 has 17 amino acids. DNA for the CDR3: TGTGCCAGCAGTGACCTCTCCGGGACAGGGTACACCGGGGAGCTGTTTTTT. This codes for CASSDLSGTGYTGELFF.

The chain links TRBV29-1 to TRBJ2-7, with D maybe TRBD1 (6 bases). The germline V and J ends were trimmed by 4 bases and 3 bases, with 7 bases remaining between them. Germline CDR1 reads SQVTM; CDR2 reads ANQGSEA. The CDR3 extends over 11 amino acids. The CDR3 is CSVGQVYEQYF. DNA for the CDR3: TGCAGCGTTGGACAGGTCTACGAGCAGTACTTC.

This chain connects TRBV18 to TRBJ2-7, with a possible D match to TRBD1 (6 bases). Per germline, CDR1 KGHSH and CDR2 LQKENI. Trimming removed 3 bases at V and 3 bases at J, with 12 bases between. The CDR3 contains 14 residues. For the CDR3, the DNA is TGTGCCAGCTCACCCCGGGAAGGGGGCTACGAGCAGTACTTC. The encoded protein is CASSPREGGYEQYF.

The V gene is TRBV6-1, the J gene TRBJ1-2; perhaps TRBD1 as D (5 bases). From germline, CDR1 is MNHNS and CDR2 SASEGT. This CDR3 comprises 12 residues. Between the trimmed V and J ends, which lost 6 bases and 7 bases, there was a span of 12 bases. DNA for the CDR3: TGTGCCAGCAGAAAACCGGGGGGTGGCTACACCTTC. It yields the protein CASRKPGGGYTF.

The V gene is TRBV28, the J gene TRBJ2-7, with TRBD1 matching 7 bases. Germline CDR1 MDHEN, CDR2 SYDVKM. The CDR3 runs to 14 residues. V dropped 7 bases and J dropped 6; count of bases not matched to a gene: 12. The DNA of the CDR3 is TGTGCCAGCAACCTTGACAGGGTTTCTTCCGAGCAGTACTTC. This sequence encodes CASNLDRVSSEQYF.

The V call is TRBV9, the J call TRBJ2-7; no clear D. This CDR3 has 15 amino acids. From germline, CDR1 is SGDLS and CDR2 YYNGEE. With 2 bases removed from V and 0 bases from J, the gap between germline ends came to 12 bases. CDR3 nucleotides: TGTGCCAGCAGCGTTGCCCCCTTTAGCTCCTACGAGCAGTACTTC. This gives the protein CASSVAPFSSYEQYF.